Listed below are T cell receptor beta chains from one sample, sequenced in a study of blood T cell repertoires in COVID-19. Method: immunoSEQ multiplex PCR; TCRdb's copy keeps in-frame clones and lacks some. The data hold about 310,000 clones, with roughly 84% observed a single time. The sample comprised peripheral blood. Receptor source: a man in his fifties or sixties with active or convalescent COVID-19. Each CDR3 is given without its conserved first and last residue. A D gene is named only where the DNA matches it firmly. Some rows mark clone size as missing; the rest say once, few, many or name a class of expanded clone.

V gene,clone size,D gene,J gene,CDR3 length,CDR3 protein
TRBV10-3,few,TRBD1,TRBJ1-4,10,ATGQGGEKLF
TRBV3-1/TRBV3-2,few,TRBD2,TRBJ2-2,13,ASSQPGLGAGELF
TRBV7-8,NA,NA,TRBJ1-6,14,ASSLAPGYNNSPLH
TRBV24-1,NA,NA,TRBJ1-2,10,ATMGPDYGYT
TRBV11-1,NA,NA,TRBJ2-7,13,ASSSYIATSYEQY
TRBV7-2,NA,TRBD1,TRBJ1-3,13,ASSLATGSGNTIY
TRBV5-6,NA,TRBD1,TRBJ2-6,15,ASSFGQGLSGANVLT
TRBV6-5,NA,TRBD1,TRBJ1-6,12,ASSYGQGRSPLH
TRBV6-1,NA,NA,TRBJ1-2,9,ASRVNYGYT
TRBV6-2/TRBV6-3,NA,NA,TRBJ1-5,11,ASSDTGFQPQH
TRBV4-2,NA,TRBD1,TRBJ2-3,14,ASSQPPGQGTDTQY
TRBV28,NA,TRBD1,TRBJ1-2,14,ASSPDRGRIGYGYT
TRBV4-3,NA,TRBD2,TRBJ2-3,18,ASSQMPSVGTSGGADTQY